The 21 T cell receptor beta chains in this list originate from one sample, sequenced in a study of blood T cell repertoires in COVID-19. Sequencing used immunoSEQ multiplex PCR; TCRdb keeps in-frame clones, though not all of them. The sample carries over 200,000 clones, over 80% recorded once. The specimen sequenced was PBMCs or T cells enriched from blood (not recorded which). The receptors were gathered from a woman in her 30s who had been exposed to COVID-19.

The chain is built from TRBV15 and TRBJ1-3; D is unclear. V gave up 8 bases and J gave up 2 bases, with 13 bases separating them. Germline CDR1 reads LNHNV; CDR2 reads YYDKDF (reference sequence). CDR3 length: 14 amino acids. For the CDR3, the DNA is TGTGCCACCGTGGATATTGGGCCTGGAAACACCATATATTTT. Protein: CATVDIGPGNTIYF.

This clone has just one count. The chain carries TRBV11-2 and TRBJ1-2; D unresolved. The V end was cut by 6 bases, the J end by 4 bases, with 15 bases between. This CDR3 is 14 amino acids long. Germline lookup yields CDR1 SGHAT and CDR2 FQNNGV. Written as DNA, the CDR3 is TGTGCCAGCAGTCTTTCTGGTCAAGCCTATGGCTACACCTTC. Residues: CASSLSGQAYGYTF.

This sequence joins TRBV2 and TRBJ2-3, with TRBD1 as a possible D gene (5 bases). Germline CDR1 SNHLY, CDR2 FYNNEI. The V end lost 3 bases, the J end lost 4 bases, and 8 bases lay between the germline ends. CDR3 length: 13 amino acids. The CDR3 DNA reads as TGTGCCAGCAGTGATTGGGGCGCAGATACGCAGTATTTT. Its translation is CASSDWGADTQYF.

The chain employs TRBV7-9 and TRBJ1-1; maybe TRBD1 (5 bases). This CDR3 comprises 15 residues. V was trimmed by 5 bases and J by 4 bases, leaving 17 bases between them. Germline CDR1 is SEHNR and CDR2 is FQNEAQ (reference sequence). The CDR3 protein is CASSRLQVRVTEAFF. The CDR3 nucleotides read TGTGCCAGCAGCCGATTACAGGTCAGGGTCACTGAAGCTTTCTTT.

This chain uses TRBV9 with TRBJ2-3; D perhaps matches TRBD2 (5 bases). The CDR3 loop spans 14 amino acids. V dropped 4 bases and J dropped 4 bases, with 13 bases sitting between them. CDR1 is SGDLS and CDR2 is YYNGEE in the germline V gene. For the CDR3, the DNA is TGTGCCAGCAGCAGACTAACGAGCCCAGATACGCAGTATTTT. Residues: CASSRLTSPDTQYF.

The chain has TRBV11-1 and TRBJ2-1; 9 positions agree with TRBD2. The V gene's germline CDR1 is SGHAT and CDR2 FQDESV (reference sequence). The trim removed 6 bases at V and 10 bases at J, leaving 10 bases unmatched. This CDR3 is built from 14 residues. The CDR3 loop is CASSHSGRFGEQFF. CDR3 nucleotides: TGTGCCAGCAGTCACAGCGGGAGGTTCGGAGAGCAGTTCTTC. Supplemented by reference TRBV11-1 and TRBJ2-1, the full variable domain reads EAEVAQSPRYKITEKSQAVAFWCDPISGHATLYWYRQILGQGPELLVQFQDESVVDDSQLPKDRFSAERLKGVDSTLKIQPAELGDSAMYLCASSHSGRFGEQFFGPGTRLTVL.

V usage is TRBV27 and J usage is TRBJ2-3; D unclear. The CDR3 covers 14 residues. Deletions cut 5 bases from V and 7 bases from J, with 16 bases between. Germline CDR1 is MNHEY and CDR2 is SMNVEV (reference sequence). This chain's CDR3 is CASSPSQVSNTQYF. Here the CDR3 DNA reads TGTGCCAGCAGTCCTTCCCAGGTCTCGAATACGCAGTATTTT.

This clone was found once. This sequence joins TRBV28 and TRBJ2-1; 8 nucleotides line up with TRBD2. The length of the CDR3 is 17 residues. V trimming: 3 bases; J trimming: 0 bases; junction bases outside the gene matches: 7. Germline V gene sequence: CDR1 MDHEN, CDR2 SYDVKM. CDR3 loop: CASSFPQSGSSYNEQFF. The CDR3 DNA reads TGTGCCAGCAGTTTCCCCCAAAGCGGGAGCTCCTACAATGAGCAGTTCTTC.

The chain employs TRBV12-3 or TRBV12-4 and TRBJ1-1; possibly TRBD1 for D (6 bases). V lost 6 bases, J lost 1 base, and 9 bases lay in between. This CDR3 is 13 amino acids long. In nucleotides, the CDR3 is TGTGCCAGCAGAAGACAGGAGAACACTGAAGCTTTCTTT. Its translation is CASRRQENTEAFF.

The J gene is TRBJ1-4, the V gene TRBV4-2, with 7 bases identical to TRBD1. This CDR3 has 14 amino acids. V was pared by 4 bases and J by 2 bases, with 1 base of the junction left unmatched. Germline V CDR1 and CDR2: LGHNA, YNFKEQ. In nucleotides, the CDR3 is TGTGCCAGCAGCCTGGGACAGACTAATGAAAAACTGTTTTTT. It yields the protein CASSLGQTNEKLFF.

V is TRBV6-5 and J is TRBJ2-4, with TRBD1 identical over 9 bases. The V gene's germline CDR1 is MNHEY and CDR2 SVGAGI. The CDR3 totals 16 residues. Germline trimming cut 2 bases from V and 3 bases from J; bases unmatched to any gene: 5. The CDR3 is CASSYGDRVGKNIQYF. Written as DNA, the CDR3 is TGTGCCAGCAGTTACGGGGACAGGGTCGGCAAAAACATTCAGTACTTC.

The V call is TRBV5-1, the J call TRBJ1-1; perhaps TRBD1 as D (5 bases). Deletions cut 4 bases from V and 0 bases from J, with 10 bases between. The CDR3 sequence is 14 residues long. Per germline, CDR1 SGHRS and CDR2 YFSETQ. The CDR3 DNA reads TGCGCCAGCAGCGTGGGACTTATGAACACTGAAGCTTTCTTT. This gives the protein CASSVGLMNTEAFF.

V and J are TRBV2 and TRBJ2-3; 9 bases agree with TRBD2. Germline V gives CDR1 SNHLY, CDR2 FYNNEI. The CDR3 contains 14 residues. The V segment lost 6 bases and the J segment 5 bases; nucleotides outside the gene matches: 6. The CDR3 protein is CASRGLAGKDTQYF. The CDR3 region has the DNA TGTGCCAGCAGGGGGCTAGCGGGGAAAGATACGCAGTATTTT.

V gene TRBV24-1 combines with J gene TRBJ2-1, with TRBD2 identical over 11 bases. This CDR3 is 15 amino acids long. Trimming took 2 bases from V and 9 from J; bases not matched to a gene: 5. Germline V gene lookup returns CDR1 KGHDR and CDR2 SFDVKD. This CDR3 is CATSDSTSGITEQFF. CDR3 nucleotides: TGTGCCACCAGTGATTCGACTAGCGGGATAACTGAGCAGTTCTTC.

This sequence joins TRBV6-2 or TRBV6-3 and TRBJ2-6; D might be TRBD2 (6 bases). Germline V gives CDR1 MNHEY, CDR2 SVGEGT. Trimming took 6 bases from V and 6 from J, leaving 21 bases between them. The CDR3 has 17 amino acids. The CDR3 protein is CASSPFGGFPSANVLTF. CDR3 nucleotide sequence: TGTGCCAGCAGCCCTTTTGGAGGGTTTCCCTCGGCCAACGTCCTGACTTTC.

The chain combines TRBV10-3 with TRBJ2-3; 7 bases align to TRBD1. Germline loops: CDR1 ENHRY, CDR2 SYGVKD. This CDR3 spans 15 amino acids. V dropped 6 bases and J dropped 8; count of bases not matched to a gene: 14. DNA for the CDR3: TGTGCCATCAGAGACGGGACAGTTGCAGTGGGTACGCAGTATTTT. This sequence encodes CAIRDGTVAVGTQYF.

The chain recombines TRBV4-2 with TRBJ1-3, with 7 positions matching TRBD1. Trimming cost V 0 bases and J 3 bases; bases outside gene matches: 2. CDR3 length equals 15 residues. The germline CDR1 and CDR2 sequences are LGHNA and YNFKEQ. The CDR3 protein is CASSQDRDSGNTIYF. CDR3 sequence (DNA): TGTGCCAGCAGCCAAGATCGGGACAGTGGAAACACCATATATTTT.

The chain links TRBV18 to TRBJ1-1, with D perhaps TRBD1 (6 bases). Per the germline V gene, CDR1 is KGHSH and CDR2 is LQKENI. CDR3 length: 16 residues. Trimming stripped 2 bases from V and 3 bases from J, with 16 bases between. The CDR3 sequence is CASSPSWGRGDTEAFF. The CDR3, as DNA: TGTGCCAGCTCACCATCCTGGGGCAGGGGAGACACTGAAGCTTTCTTT.

The chain couples TRBV24-1 to TRBJ2-3; D is perhaps TRBD1 (5 bases). CDR1 and CDR2 from the germline V gene are KGHDR and SFDVKD. Trimming stripped 9 bases from V and 14 bases from J, with 23 bases between. This CDR3 contains 13 residues. The CDR3 loop reads CATLNAARGLMYF. Written as DNA, the CDR3 is TGTGCCACCCTAAATGCGGCTAGGGGTTTGATGTATTTT.

The chain employs TRBV5-1 and TRBJ1-1, with 7 bases fitting TRBD1. V dropped 4 bases and J dropped 2; count of bases not matched to a gene: 5. Germline CDR1 reads SGHRS; CDR2 reads YFSETQ. The CDR3 runs to 14 residues. CDR3 nucleotide sequence: TGCGCCAGCAGCGGAGGGACAGCAAACACTGAAGCTTTCTTT. It translates to CASSGGTANTEAFF.

This chain uses TRBV27 with TRBJ2-7, with 7 positions matching TRBD2. CDR3 length: 11 residues. The V gene's germline CDR1 is MNHEY and CDR2 SMNVEV (reference sequence). The junction had 0 bases not matched to a gene; V was cut back by 3 bases and J by 7 bases. DNA of the CDR3: TGTGCCAGCAGTTTCGGGGGGGAGCAGTACTTC. Its translation: CASSFGGEQYF.